This TCR beta chain emerged from a study of neurological immune-mediated disorders. Background on the study: The disease course was relapsing-remitting in roughly 31 and secondary progressive in about 9% of the 34 multiple sclerosis patients.

The cDNA was produced through 5'RACE with 10-nucleotide random UMIs. One entry per CDR3 protein results from TCRdb running MiXCR on the 5' RACE reads. The sample lists about 35,000 distinct CDR3 sequences; 3.8% were seen once. Findings and limits, study-wide: Among 34 multiple sclerosis patients, 18 had repertoires that phylogenetic grouping placed in one related-CDR3 cluster, a possible signature.

This CDR3 spans 13 amino acids. The germline V gene encodes CDR1 SGHRS and CDR2 YFSETQ. Trimming removed 3 bases from V and 7 bases from J, with 14 bases in between. The starting material, 2 million PBMCs stored at -80 C, gave rise to the unsorted libraries. This clonotype is medium-sized (0.01 to 0.1%) by share. The antigen is undetermined. Sequences were obtained from PBMCs. The sequence was obtained from a man between 25 and 39 years old with multiple sclerosis. The chain is built from TRBV5-1 and TRBJ2-7; D unclear. The CDR3 loop is CASSSTYEEEQYF. The CDR3 nucleotides read TGCGCCAGCAGCTCGACTTACGAGGAGGAGCAGTACTTC.